A selection of T cell receptor beta chains follows, all from one sample in a study of blood T cell repertoires in COVID-19. TCRdb keeps only in-frame clones here, not all; method: immunoSEQ multiplex PCR. This table has 100,000 to 150,000 clones, approximately 83% appearing once. Sequencing input: peripheral blood. The receptors were sampled from a man between 40 and 49 years old with active or convalescent COVID-19. The CDR3 runs from the conserved cysteine through the conserved F or W. Each record gives: V gene, clone size, J gene, CDR3 protein. The size entry is marked missing in some rows and otherwise reads once, few, many or a size class.

TRBV12-5	.	TRBJ2-1	CASGGTGGSEQFF
TRBV5-1	.	TRBJ2-3	CASSLDGGAVDTQYF
TRBV7-2	once	TRBJ2-2	CASSFGEKELFF
TRBV7-2	once	TRBJ2-2	CASSLGGPDTGELFF
TRBV7-8	.	TRBJ2-1	CASSLGTSGGRGEQFF
TRBV20-1	.	TRBJ2-3	CSATVDTQYF
TRBV3-1/TRBV3-2	.	TRBJ1-1	CASSPYRGQGTEAFF
TRBV29-1	.	TRBJ2-2	CSVNADRHTGELFF
TRBV3-1/TRBV3-2	.	TRBJ1-2	CASSKLYGYTF
TRBV30	.	TRBJ1-1	CAWSAFSGTEAFF
TRBV7-9	.	TRBJ2-5	CASSLDVGGAETQYF
TRBV5-1	.	TRBJ1-5	CASSPGQGGHQPQHF
TRBV5-8	few	TRBJ1-1	CASRIQGGVEAFF
TRBV6-5	.	TRBJ2-1	CALDAGGRYNEQFF
TRBV6-2/TRBV6-3	.	TRBJ1-1	CASSYSSGREALAFF
TRBV11-2	.	TRBJ2-7	CASSLGGGRSYEQYF